The present entry profiles one TCR beta chain with its context. The germline V gene has CDR1 MNHEY and CDR2 SVGAGI. V lost 5 bases to trimming and J lost 2 bases; unmatched junction nucleotides: 3. This CDR3 spans 15 amino acids. Assay used: immunoSEQ multiplex PCR; TCRdb lists only in-frame clones, some missing. Among around 84,000 clones listed, almost 98% were seen once. The sample comes from a study of technical replicates of blood from several donors. The J gene is TRBJ2-3, the V gene TRBV6-5; 11 bases match TRBD2. Sample: T cells isolated from PBMCs. This clonotype was obtained from a human donor in good health. CDR3 amino acids: CASSPSGGHTDTQYF. In DNA form, the CDR3 reads TGTGCCAGCAGTCCTAGCGGGGGGCACACAGATACGCAGTATTTT.